This passage covers 14 T cell receptor beta chains from one sample sequenced in a study of blood T cells in healthy people across ages. A second PCR, run for roughly 7 to 12 cycles, used a sample-barcoded 5' primer plus a J-beta primer mix. MiXCR was run by TCRdb on the 5' RACE reads, yielding one entry per CDR3 protein. This table has around 1,900,000 distinct CDR3 sequences, roughly two fifths appearing once. The sequenced sample was blood. These receptors came from a human donor in good health.

The chain joins TRBV7-6 to TRBJ2-3, with D unclear. There are 16 residues in the CDR3. The ends were cut back, 2 bases at V and 4 bases at J, with 16 bases in the middle. Germline CDR1 and CDR2: SGHVS and FNYEAQ. CDR3 sequence (DNA): TGTGCCAGCAGCTTAAGTCCCGAAAATCGAGCAGATACGCAGTATTTT. Translation gives CASSLSPENRADTQYF.

This clonotype was observed a single time. This chain joins TRBV7-8 and TRBJ2-7; 9 bases align to TRBD2. V shed 3 bases, J shed 4 bases, and the junction held 13 bases outside the gene matches. Germline-derived CDR1 and CDR2 are SGHVS and FQNEAQ. The CDR3 sequence is 17 residues long. CDR3 nucleotide sequence: TGTGCCAGCAGCTTCCTCAGGGGTAGCGGGGGAGTGTACGAGCAGTACTTC. This sequence encodes CASSFLRGSGGVYEQYF.

The rearrangement uses TRBV6-5 and TRBJ2-3; TRBD1 or TRBD2 may be the D gene (5 bases each). The CDR3 is 14 residues long. CDR1 and CDR2 from the germline V gene are MNHEY and SVGAGI. V dropped 8 bases and J dropped 6 bases, with 18 bases sitting between them. CDR3 region: CASQPDRGRDTQYF. The CDR3 coding sequence is TGTGCCAGCCAACCCGACCGGGGCCGGGATACGCAGTATTTT.

This chain uses TRBV7-9 with TRBJ2-2; D gene uncertain. Per the germline V gene, CDR1 is SEHNR and CDR2 is FQNEAQ (reference sequence). The CDR3 is made up of 15 amino acids. V lost 2 bases and J 1 base, leaving 8 bases between the germline ends. CDR3 amino acids: CASSLSTVNTGELFF. In DNA, the CDR3 is TGTGCCAGCAGCTTAAGTACGGTGAACACCGGGGAGCTGTTTTTT. The complete variable domain, with remaining parts taken from reference TRBV7-9 and TRBJ2-2, reads DTGVSQNPRHKITKRGQNVTFRCDPISEHNRLYWYRQTLGQGPEFLTYFQNEAQLEKSRLLSDRFSAERPKGSFSTLEIQRTEQGDSAMYLCASSLSTVNTGELFFGEGSRLTVL.

The V and J genes are TRBV2 and TRBJ1-1; D call uncertain. The CDR3 is 14 residues long. V lost 4 bases and J 0 bases, leaving 9 bases between the germline ends. Germline values: CDR1 SNHLY, CDR2 FYNNEI. The CDR3 spells CASSAFLMNTEAFF. CDR3 coding DNA: TGTGCCAGCAGTGCCTTTCTAATGAACACTGAAGCTTTCTTT.

This clonotype was detected only a few times. This chain links TRBV28 with TRBJ1-5; D is possibly TRBD1 (6 bases). V gave up 1 base and J gave up 6 bases, with 10 bases separating them. This CDR3 spans 14 amino acids. CDR1 MDHEN and CDR2 SYDVKM come from the germline V gene. DNA of the CDR3: TGTGCCAGCAGTTTATCCAGGGGTGGTCAGCCCCAGCATTTT. As protein: CASSLSRGGQPQHF.

This CDR3 is CASSLARDGVNEKLFF. Written as DNA, the CDR3 is TGTGCCAGCAGTTTAGCCAGGGACGGTGTTAATGAAAAACTGTTTTTT. The chain joins TRBV27 to TRBJ1-4; a possible D gene is TRBD1 (5 bases). The CDR3 length is 16 residues. Germline lookup yields CDR1 MNHEY and CDR2 SMNVEV (reference sequence). V dropped 2 bases and J dropped 4 bases, with 14 bases sitting between them. Together with reference TRBV27 and TRBJ1-4, the CDR3 gives the full variable domain: EAQVTQNPRYLITVTGKKLTVTCSQNMNHEYMSWYRQDPGLGLRQIYYSMNVEVTDKGDVPEGYKVSRKEKRNFPLILESPSPNQTSLYFCASSLARDGVNEKLFFGSGTQLSVL.

This chain links TRBV12-3 or TRBV12-4 with TRBJ1-4, with unresolved D. This CDR3 has 13 residues. V was pared by 2 bases and J by 5 bases, with 6 bases between. CDR3 sequence reads: CASSLFGNEKLFF. CDR3 in DNA: TGTGCCAGCAGTTTATTTGGGAATGAAAAACTGTTTTTT.

The chain is built from TRBV20-1 and TRBJ2-1; D is possibly TRBD1 or TRBD2 (6 bases each). The V gene's germline CDR1 is DFQATT and CDR2 SNEGSKA (reference sequence). Trimming took 1 base from V and 0 from J, leaving 7 bases between them. The CDR3 runs to 14 residues. The CDR3 bases are TGCAGTGCTAGAGGGGGGGCCTCCTACAATGAGCAGTTCTTC. It is translated as CSARGGASYNEQFF.

Concerning this clonotype itself: This sequence may be a read error, since a much larger clone differs from it by one base. The chain links TRBV4-2 to TRBJ2-1; 11 bases are a match to TRBD2. The germline V gene has CDR1 LGHNA and CDR2 YNFKEQ. The CDR3 spans 15 residues. J was trimmed by 10 bases and V by 0 bases; bases with no gene match: 5. CDR3 DNA sequence: TGTGCCAGCAGCCAAGATAGCGGGGGGGCTTACGAGCAGTTCTTC. It yields the protein CASSQDSGGAYEQFF.

The rearrangement joins TRBV20-1 to TRBJ1-1, with TRBD1 matching over 7 bases. With V trimmed by 3 bases and J by 7 bases, 8 bases remained unmatched. Germline lookup yields CDR1 DFQATT and CDR2 SNEGSKA (reference sequence). CDR3 size: 13 residues. The CDR3 loop is CSARSTGFGEAFF. CDR3 sequence (DNA): TGCAGTGCTAGGTCGACAGGGTTTGGTGAAGCTTTCTTT.

This sequence joins TRBV24-1 and TRBJ2-5, with 8 bases lining up with TRBD1. V lost 3 bases, J lost 3 bases, and 8 bases stayed unmatched. Germline CDR1 KGHDR, CDR2 SFDVKD. CDR3 length equals 16 residues. CDR3 region: CATSDRRGPREETQYF. CDR3 coding DNA: TGTGCCACCAGTGATCGCAGGGGGCCGCGGGAAGAGACCCAGTACTTC.

The chain employs TRBV7-2 and TRBJ2-1; 8 bases are a match to TRBD2. This CDR3 has 17 residues. The V gene's germline CDR1 is SGHTA and CDR2 FQGNSA. V shed 5 bases and J 8 bases; nucleotides not matched to a gene: 17. CDR3 bases: TGTGCCAGCAGCCTGCGGGGATTTAGCGGGGTATCACATGAGCAGTTCTTC. Residues: CASSLRGFSGVSHEQFF.

The V call is TRBV12-3 or TRBV12-4, the J call TRBJ2-2; D gene uncertain. Trimming removed 6 bases at V and 0 bases at J, with 11 bases between. CDR3 length: 15 residues. CDR3 in DNA: TGTGCCAGCAGCCGTGGACCAACGAACACCGGGGAGCTGTTTTTT. Its translation: CASSRGPTNTGELFF.